The 14 T cell receptor beta chains below were found in one sample sequenced in a study of blood T cell repertoires in COVID-19. The table came from immunoSEQ multiplex PCR; TCRdb's copy has only in-frame clones and leaves some out. The sample lists roughly 250,000 clones; roughly 89% were seen once. Sequencing input: peripheral blood. Receptor source: a woman between 40 and 50 years old who had recovered from COVID-19.

The chain combines TRBV28 with TRBJ2-7; D unclear. The CDR3 totals 16 residues. The V gene lost 3 bases and the J gene lost 2 bases, with 17 bases spanning the gap. CDR1 is MDHEN, CDR2 SYDVKM, per germline. This chain's CDR3 is CASSFEFGLRTYEQYF. Written as DNA, the CDR3 is TGTGCCAGCAGTTTTGAGTTTGGGTTGAGGACCTACGAGCAGTACTTC.

This rearrangement joins TRBV5-1 to TRBJ2-7, with a tentative D call TRBD1 (6 bases). Germline CDR1 reads SGHRS; CDR2 reads YFSETQ. The CDR3 runs 13 residues. The V gene lost 0 bases and the J gene lost 6 bases, with 10 bases spanning the gap. The CDR3 reads CASSLDREGEQYF. CDR3 bases: TGCGCCAGCAGCTTGGACAGGGAAGGCGAGCAGTACTTC.

This chain uses TRBV18 with TRBJ1-2; the D gene is possibly TRBD1 (6 bases). This CDR3 spans 13 amino acids. Germline-derived CDR1 and CDR2 are KGHSH and LQKENI. V gave up 6 bases and J gave up 2 bases, with 10 bases separating them. The CDR3 DNA reads as TGTGCCAGCTCCCCCGGACAGAACTATGGCTACACCTTC. Encoded protein: CASSPGQNYGYTF.

In nucleotides, the CDR3 is TGCGCCAGCAGCCAAGTTGCGGCCAGTAATGAAAAACTGTTTTTT. Translating gives CASSQVAASNEKLFF. V gene TRBV4-1 combines with J gene TRBJ1-4; D gene ambiguous. The germline CDR1 and CDR2 sequences are MGHRA and YSYEKL. CDR3 length: 15 amino acids. V lost 1 base, J lost 4 bases, and 10 bases lay in between.

CDR3 region: CASSGAGGRYEQYF. The CDR3 region has the DNA TGTGCCAGCAGCGGAGCGGGGGGGAGGTACGAGCAGTACTTC. V gene TRBV2 combines with J gene TRBJ2-7, with 10 bases matching TRBD2. The ends lost 6 bases at V and 4 bases at J; junction bases unmatched: 6. The CDR3 contains 14 residues. Germline V gene lookup returns CDR1 SNHLY and CDR2 FYNNEI. The full variable domain, rest sourced from reference TRBV2 and TRBJ2-7, is EPEVTQTPSHQVTQMGQEVILRCVPISNHLYFYWYRQILGQKVEFLVSFYNNEISEKSEIFDDQFSVERPDGSNFTLKIRSTKLEDSAMYFCASSGAGGRYEQYFGPGTRLTVT.

CDR3 amino acids: CASSLAGGLSRDTQYF. CDR3 nucleotides: TGTGCCAGCAGCTTAGCGGGGGGACTCTCCAGAGATACGCAGTATTTT. The chain has TRBV7-9 and TRBJ2-3, with D perhaps matching TRBD2 (6 bases). The germline CDR1 and CDR2 sequences are SEHNR and FQNEAQ (reference sequence). This CDR3 contains 16 residues. V lost 0 bases and J lost 5, with 15 bases in between.

This rearrangement joins TRBV10-3 to TRBJ1-2; 7 bases are shared with TRBD1. CDR1 ENHRY and CDR2 SYGVKD come from the germline V gene. The CDR3 has 14 amino acids. V gave up 4 bases and J gave up 4 bases; unmatched junction bases: 6. The CDR3 sequence: CAISGAGQPYGYTF. For the CDR3, the DNA is TGTGCCATCAGTGGGGCGGGACAGCCCTATGGCTACACCTTC.

The CDR3 sequence: CASSGQGAANEKLFF. The CDR3 DNA follows: TGCGCCAGCAGCGGACAGGGGGCTGCTAATGAAAAACTGTTTTTT. The chain is built from TRBV5-1 and TRBJ1-4; 11 nucleotides match TRBD1. CDR1 is SGHRS, CDR2 YFSETQ, per germline. The CDR3 extends over 15 amino acids. V shed 4 bases and J 3 bases; nucleotides not matched to a gene: 2.

This chain joins TRBV7-2 and TRBJ1-2; 7 bases fit TRBD1. This CDR3 spans 15 amino acids. The germline V gene encodes CDR1 SGHTA and CDR2 FQGNSA. With 5 bases clipped from V and 1 base from J, the junction kept 7 bases outside the gene matches. The CDR3 loop is CASSPYRQGNYGYTF. CDR3 nucleotides: TGTGCCAGCAGCCCTTATCGACAGGGTAACTATGGCTACACCTTC.

The chain combines TRBV6-5 with TRBJ1-5; D gene ambiguous. This CDR3 spans 14 amino acids. Germline CDR1 is MNHEY and CDR2 is SVGAGI. Trimming removed 4 bases at V and 9 bases at J, with 16 bases between. The CDR3 protein is CASSSDRAMMPQHF. For the CDR3, the DNA is TGTGCCAGCAGTTCAGACCGAGCGATGATGCCCCAGCATTTT.

This sequence joins TRBV6-1 and TRBJ2-2, with 7 bases lining up with TRBD1. CDR1 and CDR2 (germline): MNHNS, SASEGT. Trimming cost V 2 bases and J 4 bases; bases outside gene matches: 13. The CDR3 totals 18 residues. DNA for the CDR3: TGTGCCAGCAGTGAATTTTCTGTCGGCCCAGGGGGCACCGGGGAGCTGTTTTTT. Translated: CASSEFSVGPGGTGELFF.

The gene calls are TRBV7-9 and TRBJ1-2; D call uncertain. The germline V and J ends were trimmed by 3 bases and 9 bases, with 8 bases remaining between them. Germline lookup yields CDR1 SEHNR and CDR2 FQNEAQ (reference sequence). This CDR3 region has 11 residues. The CDR3 reads CASSFTQSYTF. The CDR3 DNA reads as TGTGCCAGCAGCTTCACACAGAGCTACACCTTC.

The chain joins TRBV11-3 to TRBJ2-1; D might be TRBD2 (6 bases). This CDR3 contains 14 residues. V lost 5 bases and J 7 bases, leaving 15 bases between the germline ends. Germline V gene lookup returns CDR1 SGHNT and CDR2 YENEEA. The DNA of the CDR3 is TGTGCCAGCAGCCCGAGACTAGGCGGTAATGAGCAGTTCTTC. It specifies CASSPRLGGNEQFF.

The chain carries TRBV13 and TRBJ2-3, with D possibly being TRBD1 (5 bases). In germline, CDR1 is PRHDT, CDR2 FYEKMQ (reference sequence). V lost 5 bases to trimming and J lost 2 bases, with 11 bases between them. The CDR3 extends over 14 amino acids. The CDR3 loop reads CASSLRQTTDTQYF. In DNA, the CDR3 is TGTGCCAGCAGCCTTAGACAGACCACAGATACGCAGTATTTT.